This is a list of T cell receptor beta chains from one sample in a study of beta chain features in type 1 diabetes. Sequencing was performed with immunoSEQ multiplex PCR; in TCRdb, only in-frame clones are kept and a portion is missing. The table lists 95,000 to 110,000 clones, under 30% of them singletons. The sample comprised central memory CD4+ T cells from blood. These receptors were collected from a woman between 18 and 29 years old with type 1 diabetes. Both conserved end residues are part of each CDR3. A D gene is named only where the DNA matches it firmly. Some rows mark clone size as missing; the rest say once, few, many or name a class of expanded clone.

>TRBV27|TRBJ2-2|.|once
CASREGRLEAGELFF
TGTGCCAGCAGGGAGGGACGGCTCGAGGCCGGGGAGCTGTTTTTT
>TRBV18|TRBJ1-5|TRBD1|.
CASSVHPQGGQPQHF
TGTGCCAGCTCAGTACACCCGCAGGGGGGTCAGCCCCAGCATTTT
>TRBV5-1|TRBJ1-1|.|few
CASSPAPGGRSTEAFF
TGCGCCAGCAGCCCAGCTCCCGGGGGGCGGAGCACTGAAGCTTTCTTT
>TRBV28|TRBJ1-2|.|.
CASSLPQGRYGYTF
TGTGCCAGCAGTCTTCCGCAGGGGCGCTATGGCTACACCTTC
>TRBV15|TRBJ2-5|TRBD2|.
CATSSSRTSEGETQYF
TGTGCCACCAGCTCAAGCCGGACTAGCGAGGGAGAGACCCAGTACTTC
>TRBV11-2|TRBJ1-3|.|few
CASKQSSGNTIYF
TGTGCCAGCAAACAGAGCTCTGGAAACACCATATATTTT
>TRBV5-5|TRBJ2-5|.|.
CASSLYSQETQYF
TGTGCCAGCAGCTTGTACAGCCAAGAGACCCAGTACTTC
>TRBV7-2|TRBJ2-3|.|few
CASSLAEATDTQYF
TGTGCCAGCAGCTTAGCGGAGGCCACAGATACGCAGTATTTT
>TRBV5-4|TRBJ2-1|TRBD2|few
CASSLLAGGLSYNEQFF
TGTGCCAGCAGCCTTTTAGCGGGAGGCCTCTCCTACAATGAGCAGTTCTTC
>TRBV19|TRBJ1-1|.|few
CASSISNREAFF
TGTGCCAGTAGTATAAGTAACAGAGAAGCTTTCTTT
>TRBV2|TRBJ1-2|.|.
CASSRGIQNYGYTF
TGTGCCAGCAGTCGGGGGATACAGAACTATGGCTACACCTTC
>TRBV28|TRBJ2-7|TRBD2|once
CASSPGLALYEQYF
TGTGCCAGCAGCCCTGGACTAGCGCTCTACGAGCAGTACTTC
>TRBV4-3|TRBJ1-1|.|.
CASSQIAGWNTEAFF
TGCGCCAGCAGCCAAATCGCAGGGTGGAACACTGAAGCTTTCTTT
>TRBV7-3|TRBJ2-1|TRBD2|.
CASSSTRLAGGNEQFF
TGTGCCAGCAGCTCAACCCGACTAGCGGGGGGGAATGAGCAGTTCTTC
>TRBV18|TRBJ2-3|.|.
CASSPPGVAGSTDTQYF
TGTGCCAGCTCACCACCGGGAGTCGCAGGCTCCACAGATACGCAGTATTTT
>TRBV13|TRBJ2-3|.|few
CASGRRSTDTQYF
TGTGCCAGCGGGAGGAGAAGCACAGATACGCAGTATTTT
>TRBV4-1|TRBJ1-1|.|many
CASSQGYRNTEAFF
TGCGCCAGCAGCCAAGGGTACAGGAACACTGAAGCTTTCTTT
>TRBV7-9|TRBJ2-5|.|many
CASTVLGPQTQYF
TGTGCCAGCACCGTCCTTGGGCCACAGACCCAGTACTTC
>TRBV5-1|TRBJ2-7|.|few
CASSLVPGVSGPQYF
TGCGCCAGCAGCTTGGTGCCGGGGGTTTCCGGTCCGCAGTACTTC
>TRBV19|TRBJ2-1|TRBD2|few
CASSIATAGVANEQFF
TGTGCCAGTAGTATAGCAACGGCGGGAGTCGCCAATGAGCAGTTCTTC
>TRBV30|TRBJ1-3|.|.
CAWATGSGNTIYF
TGTGCCTGGGCTACAGGGTCTGGAAACACCATATATTTT
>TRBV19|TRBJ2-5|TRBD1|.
CASSTGTGLETQYF
TGTGCCAGTAGTACCGGGACAGGGCTGGAGACCCAGTACTTC
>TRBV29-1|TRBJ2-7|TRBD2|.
CSVVTSGRGYEQYF
TGCAGCGTAGTTACTAGCGGGAGGGGGTACGAGCAGTACTTC
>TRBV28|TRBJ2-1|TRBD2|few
CASSYLGGRRVSYNEQFF
TGTGCCAGCAGCTACCTCGGCGGGAGACGGGTCTCCTACAATGAGCAGTTCTTC
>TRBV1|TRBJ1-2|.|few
CPGRTYYGYTF
TGCCCAGGCCGGACTTACTATGGCTACACCTTC
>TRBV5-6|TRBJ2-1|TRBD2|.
CASSLPGLAGGARGNEQFF
TGTGCCAGCAGCCTACCGGGACTAGCGGGAGGGGCAAGGGGAAATGAGCAGTTCTTC
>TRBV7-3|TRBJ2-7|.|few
CASSLTGGAGYEQYF
TGTGCCAGCAGCTTAACGGGCGGGGCAGGCTACGAGCAGTACTTC
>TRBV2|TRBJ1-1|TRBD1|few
CASSDQGAGAEAFF
TGTGCCAGCAGCGATCAGGGGGCCGGTGCTGAAGCTTTCTTT
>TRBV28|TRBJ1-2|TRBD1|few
CASSLGQGDYGYTF
TGTGCCAGCAGTTTGGGACAGGGAGACTATGGCTACACCTTC
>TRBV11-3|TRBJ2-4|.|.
CASSRGLAKNIQYF
TGTGCCAGCAGCCGGGGACTAGCCAAAAACATTCAGTACTTC
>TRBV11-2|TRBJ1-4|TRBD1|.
CASSVRQGSGPVSNEKLFF
TGTGCCAGCAGCGTACGACAGGGTTCAGGACCGGTTTCTAATGAAAAACTGTTTTTT
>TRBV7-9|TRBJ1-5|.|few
CASSYGSNQPQHF
TGTGCCAGCAGTTATGGCAGCAATCAGCCCCAGCATTTT
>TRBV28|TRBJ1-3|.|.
CASSLSRGTIGNTIYF
TGTGCCAGCAGTTTATCCAGAGGGACAATCGGAAACACCATATATTTT
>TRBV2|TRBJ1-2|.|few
CASSDDVGDYGYTF
TGTGCCAGCAGTGATGATGTGGGAGACTATGGCTACACCTTC
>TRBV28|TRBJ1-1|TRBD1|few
CASRGGQGRTEAFF
TGTGCCAGCAGGGGGGGACAGGGAAGGACTGAAGCTTTCTTT
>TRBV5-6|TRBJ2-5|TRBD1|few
CASTPGQGTQETQYF
TGTGCCAGCACCCCGGGACAGGGGACCCAAGAGACCCAGTACTTC
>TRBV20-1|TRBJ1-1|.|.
CSATTNTEAFF
TGCAGTGCGACTACGAACACTGAAGCTTTCTTT
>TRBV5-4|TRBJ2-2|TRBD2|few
CASSLATSGAGELFF
TGTGCCAGCAGCTTGGCTACTAGCGGGGCCGGGGAGCTGTTTTTT
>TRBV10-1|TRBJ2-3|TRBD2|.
CASSESRGGNTQYF
TGCGCCAGCAGTGAGTCCCGCGGGGGGAATACGCAGTATTTT
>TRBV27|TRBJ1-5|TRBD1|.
CASGKDRGPYSNQPQHF
TGTGCCAGCGGTAAGGACAGGGGGCCCTATAGCAATCAGCCCCAGCATTTT
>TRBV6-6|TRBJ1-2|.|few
CASSYGGEAGYTF
TGTGCCAGCAGTTACGGGGGGGAGGCTGGCTACACCTTC
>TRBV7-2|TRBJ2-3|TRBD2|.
CASSRSGSKDWDTQYF
TGTGCCAGCAGCCGAAGCGGGAGCAAGGATTGGGATACGCAGTATTTT